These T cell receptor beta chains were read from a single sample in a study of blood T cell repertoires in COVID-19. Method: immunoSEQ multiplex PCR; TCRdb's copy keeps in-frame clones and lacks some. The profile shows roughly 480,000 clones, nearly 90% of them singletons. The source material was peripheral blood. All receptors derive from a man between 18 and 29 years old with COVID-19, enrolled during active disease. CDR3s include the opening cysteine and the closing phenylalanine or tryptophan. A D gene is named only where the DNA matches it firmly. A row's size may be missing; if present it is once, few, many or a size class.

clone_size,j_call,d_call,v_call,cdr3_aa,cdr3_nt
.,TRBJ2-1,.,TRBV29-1,CSVEFLGQSIYNEQFF,TGCAGCGTTGAATTTTTGGGGCAATCAATCTACAATGAGCAGTTCTTC
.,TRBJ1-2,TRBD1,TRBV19,CATDATKTGGAGYTF,TGTGCCACTGACGCTACTAAGACAGGGGGCGCTGGCTACACCTTC
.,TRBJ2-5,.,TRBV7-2,CASSGQGGRGETQYF,TGTGCCAGCAGCGGGCAGGGGGGCCGGGGGGAGACCCAGTACTTC
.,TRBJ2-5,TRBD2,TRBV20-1,CSASPTSGALETQYF,TGCAGTGCTAGTCCGACTAGCGGGGCCCTCGAGACCCAGTACTTC
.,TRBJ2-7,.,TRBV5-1,CASSLEGLGSYEQYF,TGCGCCAGCAGCTTGGAGGGGTTAGGCTCCTACGAGCAGTACTTC
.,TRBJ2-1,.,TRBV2,CASQAGNEQFF,TGTGCCAGCCAGGCTGGGAATGAGCAGTTCTTC
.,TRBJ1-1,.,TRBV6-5,CASRLSQGNTEAFF,TGTGCCAGCAGGCTTTCACAGGGGAACACTGAAGCTTTCTTT
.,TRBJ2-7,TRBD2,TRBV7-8,CASSLAGTSGSRISEQYF,TGTGCCAGCAGCTTAGCCGGGACTAGCGGGAGCAGGATCAGTGAGCAGTACTTC
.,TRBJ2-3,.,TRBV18,CASSPLSGTDTQYF,TGTGCCAGCTCACCATTGAGCGGCACAGATACGCAGTATTTT
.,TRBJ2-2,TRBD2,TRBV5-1,CASSPRVAGGLGTGELFF,TGCGCCAGCAGCCCCCGGGTAGCGGGAGGGCTAGGCACCGGGGAGCTGTTTTTT
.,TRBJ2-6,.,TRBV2,CASSPGTGANVLTF,TGTGCCAGCAGCCCAGGGACTGGGGCCAACGTCCTGACTTTC
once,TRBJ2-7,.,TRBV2,CATHRTALLYEQYF,TGTGCCACCCACCGGACAGCTCTTCTCTACGAGCAGTACTTC
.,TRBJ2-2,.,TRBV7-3,CASSSTSGVANTGELFF,TGTGCCAGCAGCTCTACCTCAGGCGTTGCGAACACCGGGGAGCTGTTTTTT
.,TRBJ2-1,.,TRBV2,CASSDFLVSYNEQFF,TGTGCCAGCAGTGATTTTTTAGTGTCCTACAATGAGCAGTTCTTC
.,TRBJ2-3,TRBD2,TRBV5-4,CASSPGGGHGTDTQYF,TGTGCCAGCAGCCCGGGGGGGGGCCATGGGACAGATACGCAGTATTTT
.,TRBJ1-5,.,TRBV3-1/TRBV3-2,CASSPGQPAGPQHF,TGTGCCAGCAGCCCCGGACAGCCCGCCGGGCCCCAGCATTTT
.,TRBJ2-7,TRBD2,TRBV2,CASTPYGGNGYEQYF,TGTGCCAGCACCCCGTACGGGGGGAACGGCTACGAGCAGTACTTC
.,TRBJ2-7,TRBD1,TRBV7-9,CASSLVQGAAYEQYF,TGTGCCAGCAGCTTAGTCCAGGGGGCCGCCTACGAGCAGTACTTC
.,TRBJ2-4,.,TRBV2,CASIEPFKGHLNIQYF,TGTGCCAGCATAGAGCCATTTAAGGGACATTTAAACATTCAGTACTTC
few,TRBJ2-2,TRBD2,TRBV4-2,CASSQVAGGLYTGELFF,TGTGCCAGCAGCCAAGTGGCGGGGGGCCTGTACACCGGGGAGCTGTTTTTT
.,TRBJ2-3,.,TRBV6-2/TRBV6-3,CASSYAGQFTDTQYF,TGTGCCAGCAGTTACGCCGGACAGTTCACAGATACGCAGTATTTT
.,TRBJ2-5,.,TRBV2,CASRTGETQYF,TGTGCCAGCAGGACAGGAGAGACCCAGTACTTC
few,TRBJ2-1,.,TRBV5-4,CASSLEQLYNEQFF,TGTGCCAGCAGCTTGGAACAGCTTTACAATGAGCAGTTCTTC
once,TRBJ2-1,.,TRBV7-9,CASSLWGDEQFF,TGTGCCAGCAGCTTGTGGGGCGATGAGCAGTTCTTC
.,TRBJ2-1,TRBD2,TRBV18,CASSPLTLAGVLGEQFF,TGTGCCAGCTCACCACTAACCCTAGCGGGGGTACTTGGTGAGCAGTTCTTC
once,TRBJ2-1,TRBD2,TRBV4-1,CASSQGAGGYNEQFF,TGCGCCAGCAGCCAAGGAGCGGGGGGATACAATGAGCAGTTCTTC
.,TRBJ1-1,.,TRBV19,CASSIGRVGEAFF,TGTGCCAGTAGTATAGGTCGGGTCGGAGAAGCTTTCTTT
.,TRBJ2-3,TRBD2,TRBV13,CASSLSGTRGNTQYF,TGTGCCAGCAGCTTATCCGGGACTAGGGGGAATACGCAGTATTTT
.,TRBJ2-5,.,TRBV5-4,CASSEGGPGETQYF,TGTGCCAGCTCTGAGGGGGGGCCGGGGGAGACCCAGTACTTC
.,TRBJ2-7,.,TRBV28,CASSTTESYEQYF,TGTGCCAGCAGCACGACTGAATCCTACGAGCAGTACTTC
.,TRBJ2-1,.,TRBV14,CASSQETGYYNEQFF,TGTGCCAGCAGCCAAGAGACAGGATACTACAATGAGCAGTTCTTC
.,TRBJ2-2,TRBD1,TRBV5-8,CASSWIQGANTGELFF,TGTGCCAGCAGCTGGATACAGGGGGCGAACACCGGGGAGCTGTTTTTT
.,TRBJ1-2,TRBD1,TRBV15,CATSRGTGSYGYTF,TGTGCCACCAGCAGAGGGACAGGGTCGTATGGCTACACCTTC
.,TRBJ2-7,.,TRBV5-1,CASSTTSEFGQYF,TGCGCCAGCAGCACTACTAGTGAGTTTGGGCAGTACTTC
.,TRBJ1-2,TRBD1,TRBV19,CASSTQTTGSAYGYTF,TGTGCCAGTAGTACACAGACGACAGGGTCGGCCTATGGCTACACCTTC
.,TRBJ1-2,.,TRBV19,CASQFGTRGINYGYTF,TGTGCCAGTCAATTTGGAACCAGGGGCATTAACTATGGCTACACCTTC
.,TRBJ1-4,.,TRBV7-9,CASSLGGAGQFNEKLFF,TGTGCCAGCAGCTTAGGGGGCGCCGGACAGTTTAATGAAAAACTGTTTTTT